This entry concerns a single TCR beta chain. The specificity of this receptor is unknown. Base-call qualities are not available, and no considerably larger clone is one nucleotide away. This entry comes from a study of T-cell reconstitution after alpha-beta-depleted transplantation in children (dated by TCRdb to 2015 to 2016). Study-level background: The study quantitatively tracked T-cell immune reconstitution after TCRalphabeta/CD19-depleted allogeneic hematopoietic cell transplantation in children using TCR repertoire profiling.

Reading from cysteine to phenylalanine, the CDR3 counts 13 amino acids. Just the 39-base CDR3 DNA is kept, in frame starting at base 1. CDR1 and CDR2 were assigned from the germline V gene (reference sequence) as DFQATT and SNEGSKA. Relative to germline, V is 2 bases shorter and J is 0 bases shorter, with 8 bases between their ends. What the study reported, not specific to this receptor: In some patients, high TCRbeta diversity at day 60 was attributed to recipient T cells and intrathymic progenitors that had survived conditioning. About two months after transplant, the apparently early recovery of alphabetaT-cell counts reportedly depended on just several hundred clones that had expanded rapidly and came from non-depleted graft cells. Hyperexpanded clone frequencies declined over subsequent months; after one year, T-cell counts and TCRbeta diversity were mostly attributed to newly produced T cells.

The treatment or condition label, read with the paper, signifies: allogeneic hematopoietic cell transplantation with graft depleted of TCRalphabeta T cells and CD19 B cells. The children who served as transplant recipients had been given grafts of TCRalphabeta/CD19-depleted allogeneic hematopoietic cells. The library was obtained by PCR. The sequencing machine was an Illumina HiSeq 2500. TCR library preparation used molecular barcoding, with unique molecular identifiers applied to normalize quantification of the TCRbeta repertoire. TCRdb trimmed the raw reads at Q25, called clones with MiXCR and kept productive beta chains. Here each entry gathers all rows of one CDR3 protein and keeps the most common genes and DNA. Present in this sample are 440,000 or so distinct CDR3 sequences, over 40% of which were seen just once. The ten largest make up 25% to 30% of the sample.

This clonotype originated in a girl aged 2 to 9 with aplastic anemia, due to receive a stem cell transplant. The chain employs TRBV20-1 and TRBJ2-7; TRBD1 is a possible D gene, resting on 6 matching bases. Source: PBMCs, taken before TCRalphabeta/CD19-depleted stem cell transplant. For the CDR3, the sequence is CSARQGLSYEQYF. The DNA sequence follows: TGCAGTGCTAGACAGGGGCTCTCCTACGAGCAGTACTTC.